The present entry profiles one TCR beta chain with its context. The DNA is left out, because the CDR3 cannot be placed on it with certainty; the CDR3 is given as TCRdb lists it. The sample originates from a study of blood T cell repertoires in COVID-19. Sequencing used immunoSEQ multiplex PCR; TCRdb keeps in-frame clones, though not all of them. The sample holds 150,000 to 200,000 clones, roughly 90% seen once. The CDR3 is 18 amino acids in total, end residues counted. The sample taken for sequencing was peripheral blood. The chain recombines TRBV21-1 with TRBJ2-6; the table's D call, TRBD1, has no DNA check behind it. TRBV21-1 is shown as a pseudogene. The clonotype was recovered from a woman aged 55-69 years with COVID-19, enrolled during active disease. CDR3 in amino acids: CAISWGTGSPLGANVLTF.